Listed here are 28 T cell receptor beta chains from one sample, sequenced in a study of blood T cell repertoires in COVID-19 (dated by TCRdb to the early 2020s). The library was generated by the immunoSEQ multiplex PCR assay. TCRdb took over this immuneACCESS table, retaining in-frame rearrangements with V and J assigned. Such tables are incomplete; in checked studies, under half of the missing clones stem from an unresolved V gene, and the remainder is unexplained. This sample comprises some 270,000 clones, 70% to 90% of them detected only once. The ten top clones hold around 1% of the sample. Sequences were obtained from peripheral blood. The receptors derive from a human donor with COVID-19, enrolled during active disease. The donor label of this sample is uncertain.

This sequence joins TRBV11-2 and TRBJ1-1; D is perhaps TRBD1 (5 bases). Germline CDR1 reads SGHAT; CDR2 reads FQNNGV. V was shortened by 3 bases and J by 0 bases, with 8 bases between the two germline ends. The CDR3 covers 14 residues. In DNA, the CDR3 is TGTGCCAGCAGCTTCTTGACAGTGAACACTGAAGCTTTCTTT. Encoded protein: CASSFLTVNTEAFF.

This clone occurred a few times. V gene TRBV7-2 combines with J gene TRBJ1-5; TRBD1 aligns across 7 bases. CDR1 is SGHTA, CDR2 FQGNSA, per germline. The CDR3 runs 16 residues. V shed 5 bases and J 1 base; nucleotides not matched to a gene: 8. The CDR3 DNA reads TGTGCCAGCAGCCAGATGTACAGGGGCAGCAATCAGCCCCAGCATTTT. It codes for CASSQMYRGSNQPQHF.

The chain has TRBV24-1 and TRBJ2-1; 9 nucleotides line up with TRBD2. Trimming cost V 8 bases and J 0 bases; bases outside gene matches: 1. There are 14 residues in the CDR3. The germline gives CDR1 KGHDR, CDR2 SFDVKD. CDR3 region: CATTAGGSYNEQFF. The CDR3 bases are TGTGCCACCACAGCGGGGGGCTCCTACAATGAGCAGTTCTTC.

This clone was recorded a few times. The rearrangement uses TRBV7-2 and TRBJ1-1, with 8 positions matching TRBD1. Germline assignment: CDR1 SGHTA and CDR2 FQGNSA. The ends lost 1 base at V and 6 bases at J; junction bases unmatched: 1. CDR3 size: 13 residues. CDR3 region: CASSLDRGAEAFF. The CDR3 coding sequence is TGTGCCAGCAGCTTAGACAGGGGGGCTGAAGCTTTCTTT.

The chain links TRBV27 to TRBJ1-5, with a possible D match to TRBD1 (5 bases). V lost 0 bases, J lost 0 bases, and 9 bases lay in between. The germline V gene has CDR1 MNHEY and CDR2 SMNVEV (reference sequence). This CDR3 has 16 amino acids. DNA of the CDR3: TGTGCCAGCAGTTTATCAGCAGGGTTTAGCAATCAGCCCCAGCATTTT. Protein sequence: CASSLSAGFSNQPQHF.

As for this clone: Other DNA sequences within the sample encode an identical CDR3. The CDR3 region is CASSRGENTGELFF. For the CDR3, the DNA is TGCGCCAGCAGCCGAGGAGAAAACACCGGGGAGCTGTTTTTT. V and J are TRBV5-1 and TRBJ2-2; D ambiguous. CDR1 and CDR2 from the germline V gene are SGHRS and YFSETQ. Trimming stripped 4 bases from V and 2 bases from J, with 9 bases between. This CDR3 comprises 14 residues.

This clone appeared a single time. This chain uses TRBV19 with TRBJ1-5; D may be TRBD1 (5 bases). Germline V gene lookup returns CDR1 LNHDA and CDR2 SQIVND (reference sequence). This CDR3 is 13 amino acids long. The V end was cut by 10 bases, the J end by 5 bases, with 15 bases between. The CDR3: CATSEGRDQPQHF. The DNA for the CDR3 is TGTGCCACCTCGGAGGGCAGGGATCAGCCCCAGCATTTT.

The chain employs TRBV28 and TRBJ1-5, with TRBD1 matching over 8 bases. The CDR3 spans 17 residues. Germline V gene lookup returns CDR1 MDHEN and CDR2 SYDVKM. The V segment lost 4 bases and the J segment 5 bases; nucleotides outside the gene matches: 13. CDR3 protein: CASSSIYDRDRYQPQHF. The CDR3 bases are TGTGCCAGCAGTTCCATTTACGACCGGGACAGGTATCAGCCCCAGCATTTT.

DNA for the CDR3: TGTGCCAGTAGTATAGTTGCGGGAGAAACCCATGAGCAGTTCTTC. It yields the protein CASSIVAGETHEQFF. The rearrangement links TRBV19 to TRBJ2-1, with 7 bases lining up with TRBD2. After removal of 1 base from V and 8 bases from J, the junction contained 8 bases not matched to a gene. The CDR3 totals 15 residues. Per the germline V gene, CDR1 is LNHDA and CDR2 is SQIVND (reference sequence).

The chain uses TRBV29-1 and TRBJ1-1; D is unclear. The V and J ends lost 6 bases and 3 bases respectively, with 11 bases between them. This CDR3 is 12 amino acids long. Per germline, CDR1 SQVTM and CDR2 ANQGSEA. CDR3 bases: TGCAGCGTATCCGTGGCGGACACTGAAGCTTTCTTT. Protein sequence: CSVSVADTEAFF.

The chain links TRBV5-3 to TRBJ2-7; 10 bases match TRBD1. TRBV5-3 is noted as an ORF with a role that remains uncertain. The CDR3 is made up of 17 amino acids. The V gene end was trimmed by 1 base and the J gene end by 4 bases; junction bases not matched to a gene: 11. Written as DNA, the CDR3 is TGTGCCAGAAGCTTGACCTCAAAAAGACAGGGGGCGTACGAGCAGTACTTC. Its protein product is CARSLTSKRQGAYEQYF.

CDR3 protein: CASSYGTGVNSPLHF. The CDR3 nucleotides are TGTGCCAGCAGTTACGGGACAGGGGTAAATTCACCCCTCCACTTT. The rearrangement uses TRBV6-5 and TRBJ1-6; 10 nucleotides match TRBD1. The V gene end was trimmed by 2 bases and the J gene end by 7 bases; junction bases not matched to a gene: 2. CDR3 length: 15 amino acids. The germline V gene encodes CDR1 MNHEY and CDR2 SVGAGI.

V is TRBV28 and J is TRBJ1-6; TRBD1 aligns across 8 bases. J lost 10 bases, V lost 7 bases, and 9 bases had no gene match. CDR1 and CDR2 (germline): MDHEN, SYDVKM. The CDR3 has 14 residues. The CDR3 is CASTSQGVLSPLHF. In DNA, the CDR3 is TGTGCCAGCACTTCACAGGGGGTATTGTCACCCCTCCACTTT.

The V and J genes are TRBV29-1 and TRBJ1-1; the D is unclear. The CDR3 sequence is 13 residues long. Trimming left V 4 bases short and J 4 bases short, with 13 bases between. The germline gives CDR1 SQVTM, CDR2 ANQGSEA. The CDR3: CSVGQIGGTEAFF. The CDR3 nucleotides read TGCAGCGTTGGGCAAATCGGCGGCACTGAAGCTTTCTTT.

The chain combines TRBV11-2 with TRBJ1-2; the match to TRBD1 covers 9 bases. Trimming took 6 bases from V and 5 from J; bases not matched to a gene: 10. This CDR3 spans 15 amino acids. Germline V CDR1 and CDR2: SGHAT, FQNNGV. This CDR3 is CASSPGQGSLYGYTF. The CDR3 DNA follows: TGTGCCAGCAGTCCCGGACAGGGGAGTTTATATGGCTACACCTTC.

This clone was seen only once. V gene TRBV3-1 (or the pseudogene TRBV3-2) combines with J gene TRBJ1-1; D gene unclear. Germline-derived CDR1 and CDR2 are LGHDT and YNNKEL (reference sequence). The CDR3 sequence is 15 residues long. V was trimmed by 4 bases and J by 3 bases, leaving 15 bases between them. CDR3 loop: CASSRIEGVDTEAFF. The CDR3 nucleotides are TGTGCCAGCAGCCGTATTGAGGGTGTAGACACTGAAGCTTTCTTT.

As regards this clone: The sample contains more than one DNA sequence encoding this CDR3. In DNA form, the CDR3 reads TGTGCCAGCAGTTTATCTAGCGGGAGAACCTACGAGCAGTACTTC. Translation: CASSLSSGRTYEQYF. The chain uses TRBV27 and TRBJ2-7; 9 bases are shared with TRBD2. The CDR3 is 15 amino acids. Germline assignment: CDR1 MNHEY and CDR2 SMNVEV (reference sequence). After removal of 0 bases from V and 2 bases from J, the junction contained 2 bases not matched to a gene.

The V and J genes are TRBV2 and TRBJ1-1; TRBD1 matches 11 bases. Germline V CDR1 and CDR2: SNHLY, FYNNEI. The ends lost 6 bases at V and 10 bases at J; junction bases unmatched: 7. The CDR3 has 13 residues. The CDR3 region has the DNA TGTGCCAGCAGGCAGACGGACAGGGGGCGAGCTTTCTTT. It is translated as CASRQTDRGRAFF.

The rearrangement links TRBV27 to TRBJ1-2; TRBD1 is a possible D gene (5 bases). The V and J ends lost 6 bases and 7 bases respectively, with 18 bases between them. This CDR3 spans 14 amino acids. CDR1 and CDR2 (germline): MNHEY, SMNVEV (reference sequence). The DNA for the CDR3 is TGTGCCAGCAGCTTAATTACTGGGGCGAGTGGCTACACCTTC. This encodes CASSLITGASGYTF.

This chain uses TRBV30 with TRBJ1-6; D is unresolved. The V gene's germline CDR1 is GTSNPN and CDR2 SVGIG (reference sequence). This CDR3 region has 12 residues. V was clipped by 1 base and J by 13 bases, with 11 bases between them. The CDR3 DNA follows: TGTGCCTGGAGTGCCCCGGGAGCCCCCCTCCACTTT. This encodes CAWSAPGAPLHF.

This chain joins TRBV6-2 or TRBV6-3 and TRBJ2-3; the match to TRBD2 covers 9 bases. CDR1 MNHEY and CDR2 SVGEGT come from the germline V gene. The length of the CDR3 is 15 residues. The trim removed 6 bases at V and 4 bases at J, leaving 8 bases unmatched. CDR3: CASSQGLARADTQYF. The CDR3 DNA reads TGTGCCAGCAGCCAGGGACTAGCCAGGGCAGATACGCAGTATTTT.

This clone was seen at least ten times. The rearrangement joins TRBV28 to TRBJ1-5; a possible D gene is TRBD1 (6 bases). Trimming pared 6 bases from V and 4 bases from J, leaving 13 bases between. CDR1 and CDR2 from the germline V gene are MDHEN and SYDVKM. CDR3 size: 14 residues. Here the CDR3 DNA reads TGTGCCAGCAGGGGGGCCCGGAGGAATCAGCCCCAGCATTTT. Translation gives CASRGARRNQPQHF.

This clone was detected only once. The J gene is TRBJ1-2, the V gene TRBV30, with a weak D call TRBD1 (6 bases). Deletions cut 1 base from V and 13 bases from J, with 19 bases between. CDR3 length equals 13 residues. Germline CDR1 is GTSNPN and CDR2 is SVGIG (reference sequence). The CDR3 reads CAWSGVRDIWATF. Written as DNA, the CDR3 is TGTGCCTGGAGTGGTGTTAGGGACATCTGGGCCACCTTC. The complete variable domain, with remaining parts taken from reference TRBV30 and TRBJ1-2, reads SQTIHQWPATLVQPVGSPLSLECTVEGTSNPNLYWYRQAAGRGLQLLFYSVGIGQISSEVPQNLSASRPQDRQFILSSKKLLLSDSGFYLCAWSGVRDIWATFGSGTRLTVV.

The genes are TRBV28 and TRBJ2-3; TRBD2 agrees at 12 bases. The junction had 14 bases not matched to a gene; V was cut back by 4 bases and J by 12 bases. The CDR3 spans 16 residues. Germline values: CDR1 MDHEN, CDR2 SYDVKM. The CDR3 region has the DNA TGTGCCAGCAGTTCTGGACTAGCGGGGTACCAAGATAATCAGTATTTT. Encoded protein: CASSSGLAGYQDNQYF.

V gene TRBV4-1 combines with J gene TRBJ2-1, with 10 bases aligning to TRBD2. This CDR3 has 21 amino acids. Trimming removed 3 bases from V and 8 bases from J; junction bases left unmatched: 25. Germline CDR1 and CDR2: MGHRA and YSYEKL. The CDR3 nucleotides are TGCGCCAGCAGCCATTGGGTTAACAAGCTTAGCGGGGGGCTAGCGGGAGATGAGCAGTTCTTC. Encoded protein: CASSHWVNKLSGGLAGDEQFF.

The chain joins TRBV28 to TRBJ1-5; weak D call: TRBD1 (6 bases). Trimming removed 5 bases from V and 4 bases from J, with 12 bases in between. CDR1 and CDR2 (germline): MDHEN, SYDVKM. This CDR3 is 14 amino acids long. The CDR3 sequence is CASSPYTGNQPQHF. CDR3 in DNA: TGTGCCAGCAGTCCCTATACAGGGAATCAGCCCCAGCATTTT.

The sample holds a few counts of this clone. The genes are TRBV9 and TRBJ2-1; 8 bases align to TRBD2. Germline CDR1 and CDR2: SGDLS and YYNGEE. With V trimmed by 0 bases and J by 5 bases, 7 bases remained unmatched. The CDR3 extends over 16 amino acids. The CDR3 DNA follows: TGTGCCAGCAGCGTAGCGAGCGGGAGTTGGGACAATGAGCAGTTCTTC. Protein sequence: CASSVASGSWDNEQFF.

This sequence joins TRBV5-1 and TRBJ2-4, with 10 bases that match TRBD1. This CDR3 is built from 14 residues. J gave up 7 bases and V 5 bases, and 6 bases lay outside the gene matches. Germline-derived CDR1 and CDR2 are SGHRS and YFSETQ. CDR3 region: CASRVSGQGNIQYF. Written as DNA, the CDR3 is TGCGCCAGCAGGGTCTCGGGACAGGGGAACATTCAGTACTTC.